The sequence of this T cell receptor (beta chain) was determined in a study of cytomegalovirus exposure and HLA in healthy donors (dated by TCRdb to 2016 to 2017). Looking at the study overall: A later analysis indicated that the 110 or so validation repertoires were generated on the platform also employed for the approximately 700 repertoires of the first cohort. The study was designed to test whether signatures of past pathogen exposure could be identified by cataloging public T cell receptors. The study combined high-throughput TCR immunosequencing, statistical association of individual TCRs with disease status, and machine learning to predict cytomegalovirus infection status. In addition to the first cohort of 650 to 750 subjects, a separate validation cohort of over 90 different subjects was used. Beyond this particular receptor, the publication reports: The authors suggested that the approach could potentially be extended to other disease states and immunological phenotypes. The classifier was reported to diagnose cytomegalovirus status with high specificity and sensitivity in both the original and validation cohorts. The study gave a list of 150 to 200 TCR beta chains associated with cytomegalovirus. Across donors, most TCR sequences were observed very rarely, whereas some public TCRs were present in many individuals. A later analysis lacked HLA typing for the validation cohort, so it scored co-occurrence in that cohort across all 110 or so repertoires. Subsequent analysis determined that TCRs grouped into clusters in the first cohort also showed a tendency toward co-occurrence across the roughly 110 validation repertoires, and 85% to 95% of cluster scores exceeded 0. In vitro tests confirmed that a few of the cytomegalovirus-associated TCR beta chains recognize cytomegalovirus antigens.

A remark on this clone: Its antigen remains undetermined. One base away there is no much larger clone; base qualities are not given.

Receptor libraries were prepared by the immunoSEQ multiplex PCR assay. The authors processed their data as follows. A statistical classification framework was built for diagnosing cytomegalovirus status from the catalog of TCR beta chain sequences. Not all clones reach the TCRdb copy of this immuneACCESS table, which keeps in-frame sequences only. Checked studies attribute under half of the gap to unresolved V genes and leave the rest unexplained. From that table come the V and J calls and clone size; the DNA was used to work out D and trimming. A total of about 150,000 clones appear in this sample, around 90% of them only once. In total, the top ten clones hold more than 2.5% of the sample. Donors formed part of the validation cohort, which comprised about 130 subjects and was distinct from the first cohort of 550 to 850 subjects. Including the terminal cysteine and phenylalanine, the CDR3 comprises 14 residues. The entry retains the CDR3 DNA only, 42 bases that are in frame from base 1. CDR1 and CDR2 are read off the germline V gene (reference sequence) as LNHNV and YYDKDF. Trimming costs V 1 base and J 2 bases, and their ends lie 6 bases apart.

Sequenced sample: PBMCs. This clonotype was obtained from a young woman in good health and CMV-seropositive. Here the chain combines TRBV15 and TRBJ1-5, with an unclear D gene assignment. The DNA is TGTGCCACCAGCAGAGCGGGAGGCAATCAGCCCCAGCATTTT. Translated, this is CATSRAGGNQPQHF.